A selection of T cell receptor beta chains follows, all from one sample in a study of monozygotic twins with inflammatory bowel disease. TCRdb re-called the 5' RACE reads; one entry per CDR3 protein, DNA not given. The sample includes under 150,000 distinct CDR3 sequences. The sample consisted of blood. The source of these receptors is a human donor with ulcerative colitis or Crohn's disease, or a healthy co-twin of an affected twin (not recorded which). Both conserved end residues are part of each CDR3. Fields, in order: J gene, V gene, CDR3 protein.

j_call: TRBJ2-7; v_call: TRBV27; cdr3_aa: CASSPTRARAYEQYF
j_call: TRBJ2-5; v_call: TRBV5-1; cdr3_aa: CASSLDRGLAGGLYQETQYF
j_call: TRBJ2-5; v_call: TRBV11-2; cdr3_aa: CASSLRSSRWGETQYF
j_call: TRBJ1-2; v_call: TRBV18; cdr3_aa: CASSPALLYYGYTF
j_call: TRBJ2-3; v_call: TRBV6-5; cdr3_aa: CASSYPGRGGTDTQYF
j_call: TRBJ2-1; v_call: TRBV7-6; cdr3_aa: CASSLAFGPPGATYNEQFF
j_call: TRBJ2-7; v_call: TRBV20-1; cdr3_aa: CSATHSSLVSEQYF
j_call: TRBJ2-7; v_call: TRBV30; cdr3_aa: CAWSLGHSYEQYF
j_call: TRBJ2-4; v_call: TRBV12-3/TRBV12-4; cdr3_aa: CASSSALTRRDIQYF
j_call: TRBJ2-3; v_call: TRBV4-3; cdr3_aa: CASSPGSGGALVDTQYF
j_call: TRBJ1-2; v_call: TRBV20-1; cdr3_aa: CSARGSNYGYTF
j_call: TRBJ2-1; v_call: TRBV7-8; cdr3_aa: CASSSRDLNNEQFF
j_call: TRBJ2-3; v_call: TRBV20-1; cdr3_aa: CSARGWEDRSKQNTQYF
j_call: TRBJ2-7; v_call: TRBV20-1; cdr3_aa: CSALRGYEQYF
j_call: TRBJ2-7; v_call: TRBV5-1; cdr3_aa: CASSPGGVLYEQYF
j_call: TRBJ2-5; v_call: TRBV28; cdr3_aa: CASTPGTGQETQYF
j_call: TRBJ1-5; v_call: TRBV12-3/TRBV12-4; cdr3_aa: CASSLTGGMTPQHF
j_call: TRBJ2-1; v_call: TRBV20-1; cdr3_aa: CSARAGGSSYNEQFF
j_call: TRBJ2-5; v_call: TRBV5-4; cdr3_aa: CASSSPQGLLETQYF
j_call: TRBJ1-1; v_call: TRBV15; cdr3_aa: CATSRDRRNTEAFF
j_call: TRBJ2-5; v_call: TRBV9; cdr3_aa: CASSVGLAGYTETQYF
j_call: TRBJ1-1; v_call: TRBV7-3; cdr3_aa: CASSSIKGTGRTEAFF
j_call: TRBJ2-1; v_call: TRBV9; cdr3_aa: CASSSRTSGGLNEQFF
j_call: TRBJ2-3; v_call: TRBV20-1; cdr3_aa: CSARVSWGADTQYF
j_call: TRBJ2-7; v_call: TRBV5-1; cdr3_aa: CASSPDPGTGPYEQYF
j_call: TRBJ2-7; v_call: TRBV5-5; cdr3_aa: CASSLSAGGRSYEQYF
j_call: TRBJ1-4; v_call: TRBV10-3; cdr3_aa: CAISSVGQGVTNEKLFF
j_call: TRBJ1-6; v_call: TRBV7-2; cdr3_aa: CASSRLGDRGYSPLHF
j_call: TRBJ2-3; v_call: TRBV7-6; cdr3_aa: CASSLVGGVFLEDTQYF
j_call: TRBJ2-2; v_call: TRBV6-1; cdr3_aa: CASNLSWGSNTGELFF
j_call: TRBJ1-6; v_call: TRBV12-3/TRBV12-4; cdr3_aa: CASSLELRDRVSPLHF
j_call: TRBJ2-6; v_call: TRBV7-2; cdr3_aa: CASSFQRFLTF
j_call: TRBJ2-1; v_call: TRBV7-2; cdr3_aa: CASSALAGLYNEQFF
j_call: TRBJ2-7; v_call: TRBV5-1; cdr3_aa: CASSLIGQGSSYEQYF
j_call: TRBJ2-3; v_call: TRBV7-2; cdr3_aa: CASSVDRGKLRTQYF
j_call: TRBJ1-3; v_call: TRBV20-1; cdr3_aa: CSARSQGTGNTIYF
j_call: TRBJ2-1; v_call: TRBV18; cdr3_aa: CASSPPVFTGASYNEQFF
j_call: TRBJ2-5; v_call: TRBV5-1; cdr3_aa: CASSFEDRVPETQYF
j_call: TRBJ1-1; v_call: TRBV7-9; cdr3_aa: CASRGEVGGEAFF
j_call: TRBJ2-7; v_call: TRBV18; cdr3_aa: CASHPGAGHTYEQYF
j_call: TRBJ2-3; v_call: TRBV20-1; cdr3_aa: CSARWGVTSTDTQYF
j_call: TRBJ2-7; v_call: TRBV6-5; cdr3_aa: CASRQGWYEQYF
j_call: TRBJ1-5; v_call: TRBV20-1; cdr3_aa: CSARDPSSYNQPQHF
j_call: TRBJ2-4; v_call: TRBV15; cdr3_aa: CATSRGTARAKNIQYF
j_call: TRBJ1-1; v_call: TRBV5-1; cdr3_aa: CASTNRMNTEAFF
j_call: TRBJ2-5; v_call: TRBV11-3; cdr3_aa: CASGQDHQETQYF
j_call: TRBJ2-5; v_call: TRBV7-2; cdr3_aa: CASSPLVETQYF
j_call: TRBJ1-1; v_call: TRBV20-1; cdr3_aa: CSARTPNTEAFF
j_call: TRBJ2-1; v_call: TRBV29-1; cdr3_aa: CSVQRERTVDNEQFF
j_call: TRBJ2-1; v_call: TRBV28; cdr3_aa: CASSLFTSGNYNEQFF
j_call: TRBJ2-1; v_call: TRBV6-2/TRBV6-3; cdr3_aa: CASSYPGHTSSYNEQFF